These 30 T cell receptor beta chains were all obtained from the same sample, sequenced in a study of blood T cell repertoires in COVID-19. Sequencing was performed with immunoSEQ multiplex PCR; in TCRdb, only in-frame clones are kept and a portion is missing. The top ten clones hold over 2.5% of a sample with around 140,000 clones, 85% to 90% of them seen once. Sequenced material: peripheral blood. The receptors here all came from a man between 60 and 75 years old with active or convalescent COVID-19.

This clone appeared a single time. The chain is built from TRBV19 and TRBJ2-3; 10 bases match TRBD2. Unmatched junction bases numbered 8, after V lost 1 base and J lost 7 bases. CDR1 is LNHDA, CDR2 SQIVND, per germline (reference sequence). CDR3 length: 16 amino acids. The CDR3 here is CASSIVALAGIHTQYF. The CDR3 nucleotides are TGTGCCAGTAGTATAGTAGCACTAGCGGGAATACATACGCAGTATTTT. The full variable domain, with the rest looked up from reference TRBV19 and TRBJ2-3, is DGGITQSPKYLFRKEGQNVTLSCEQNLNHDAMYWYRQDPGQGLRLIYYSQIVNDFQKGDIAEGYSVSREKKESFPLTVTSAQKNPTAFYLCASSIVALAGIHTQYFGPGTRLTVL.

The genes are TRBV2 and TRBJ1-6; no definite D call. Germline values: CDR1 SNHLY, CDR2 FYNNEI. CDR3 size: 15 residues. Trimming cost V 2 bases and J 10 bases, with 15 bases left between them. CDR3 sequence reads: CASSESRLGRSPLHF. CDR3 nucleotides: TGTGCCAGCAGTGAAAGCCGCCTGGGCAGGTCACCCCTCCACTTT.

V usage is TRBV9 and J usage is TRBJ1-2; 7 bases map to TRBD1. The ends lost 2 bases at V and 0 bases at J; junction bases unmatched: 4. Germline CDR1 and CDR2: SGDLS and YYNGEE. The CDR3 length is 15 residues. The CDR3 region is CASSVRQGSNYGYTF. The CDR3, as DNA: TGTGCCAGCAGCGTGCGACAGGGATCTAACTATGGCTACACCTTC. Filled out from reference TRBV9 and TRBJ1-2, the complete variable domain reads DSGVTQTPKHLITATGQRVTLRCSPRSGDLSVYWYQQSLDQGLQFLIQYYNGEERAKGNILERFSAQQFPDLHSELNLSSLELGDSALYFCASSVRQGSNYGYTFGSGTRLTVV.

The rearrangement uses TRBV7-2 and TRBJ2-1; a possible D gene is TRBD2 (6 bases). The V gene's germline CDR1 is SGHTA and CDR2 FQGNSA. Between the trimmed V and J ends, which lost 6 bases and 7 bases, there was a span of 13 bases. The CDR3 has 13 amino acids. Written as DNA, the CDR3 is TGTGCCAGCAGTCCTCGTGGGGGGAATGAGCAGTTCTTC. This codes for CASSPRGGNEQFF.

CDR3 coding DNA: TGTGCCAGCAGCGTGGTAGGGACTGACAATGAGCAGTTCTTC. Translating gives CASSVVGTDNEQFF. This chain joins TRBV9 and TRBJ2-1, with a tentative D call TRBD2 (6 bases). The germline CDR1 and CDR2 sequences are SGDLS and YYNGEE. Trimming removed 2 bases at V and 5 bases at J, with 11 bases between. The CDR3 sequence is 14 residues long.

This clone has only one observation. The chain carries TRBV30 and TRBJ1-4, with 12 bases aligning to TRBD1. Trimming at V came to 2 bases and at J to 7 bases, leaving 8 bases not matched to a gene. CDR3 length equals 16 residues. Germline V gene lookup returns CDR1 GTSNPN and CDR2 SVGIG (reference sequence). In DNA, the CDR3 is TGTGCCTGGAGTTTGGGACAGGGGGCGCCGGGTGAAAAACTGTTTTTT. Residues: CAWSLGQGAPGEKLFF. Variable domain in full (rest from reference TRBV30 and TRBJ1-4): SQTIHQWPATLVQPVGSPLSLECTVEGTSNPNLYWYRQAAGRGLQLLFYSVGIGQISSEVPQNLSASRPQDRQFILSSKKLLLSDSGFYLCAWSLGQGAPGEKLFFGSGTQLSVL.

This clone was recorded only once. The genes are TRBV6-6 and TRBJ1-4; D might be TRBD1 (5 bases). The germline gives CDR1 MNHNY, CDR2 SVGAGI (reference sequence). Trimming stripped 6 bases from V and 3 bases from J, with 11 bases between. This CDR3 region has 14 residues. CDR3 amino acids: CASSTPGSNEKLFF. The CDR3 nucleotides read TGTGCCAGCAGCACCCCAGGGTCTAATGAAAAACTGTTTTTT.

This clone has just one count. The CDR3 loop reads CASSPRASSEAFF. CDR3 sequence (DNA): TGTGCCAGCAGCCCCAGGGCCAGTTCTGAAGCTTTCTTT. V gene TRBV6-5 combines with J gene TRBJ1-1, with TRBD1 as a possible D gene (5 bases). CDR1 is MNHEY, CDR2 SVGAGI, per germline. The V and J ends lost 6 bases and 6 bases respectively, with 14 bases between them. The CDR3 consists of 13 residues.

The genes are TRBV9 and TRBJ2-3, with 8 bases matching TRBD1. The CDR3 consists of 15 residues. CDR1 and CDR2 (germline): SGDLS, YYNGEE. V lost 3 bases and J lost 2; bases outside the gene matches: 5. DNA for the CDR3: TGTGCCAGCAGCGCACAGGGGGTTATCACAGATACGCAGTATTTT. Translated, it gives CASSAQGVITDTQYF.

V is TRBV5-1 and J is TRBJ1-2; perhaps TRBD1 as D (5 bases). V was trimmed by 0 bases and J by 6 bases, leaving 12 bases between them. CDR1 SGHRS and CDR2 YFSETQ come from the germline V gene. This CDR3 region has 14 residues. For the CDR3, the DNA is TGCGCCAGCAGCTTGGTAGGGGAGGCTCATGGCTACACCTTC. Translating it yields CASSLVGEAHGYTF.

The chain has TRBV6-5 and TRBJ1-6, with D possibly matching TRBD1 (6 bases). There are 14 residues in the CDR3. The ends were cut back, 8 bases at V and 11 bases at J, with 19 bases in the middle. Germline V gene lookup returns CDR1 MNHEY and CDR2 SVGAGI. In DNA, the CDR3 is TGTGCCAGCCCGGGGGAGGGGGGTTTTGCACCCCTCCACTTT. Translated: CASPGEGGFAPLHF.

Here the CDR3 reads CASSIRTDDYGYTF. The CDR3 region has the DNA TGTGCCAGTAGTATCAGGACAGACGACTATGGCTACACCTTC. The rearrangement joins TRBV19 to TRBJ1-2; possible D gene TRBD1, 6 bases. Per the germline V gene, CDR1 is LNHDA and CDR2 is SQIVND (reference sequence). The V end was cut by 3 bases, the J end by 3 bases, with 11 bases between. The CDR3 sequence is 14 residues long.

The chain links TRBV18 to TRBJ1-6; D uncertain. Germline values: CDR1 KGHSH, CDR2 LQKENI. The length of the CDR3 is 14 residues. V dropped 0 bases and J dropped 10 bases, with 10 bases sitting between them. The CDR3 sequence: CASSPPPGESPLHF. The CDR3 nucleotides read TGTGCCAGCTCACCACCTCCGGGAGAATCACCCCTCCACTTT.

V gene TRBV11-2 combines with J gene TRBJ2-3; 7 bases are a match to TRBD1. In germline, CDR1 is SGHAT, CDR2 FQNNGV. With V trimmed by 5 bases and J by 5 bases, 10 bases remained unmatched. The length of the CDR3 is 15 residues. CDR3 amino acids: CASSLATGRVDTQYF. CDR3 in DNA: TGTGCCAGCAGCCTCGCGACAGGGCGGGTAGATACGCAGTATTTT.

The V gene is TRBV5-5, the J gene TRBJ1-2; possibly TRBD1 for D (5 bases). The CDR3 has 13 amino acids. Trimming took off 5 bases at V and 7 bases at J, with 15 bases between the two ends. Germline V CDR1 and CDR2: SGHKS, YYEKEE (reference sequence). CDR3 residues: CASSYDSMAGYTF. DNA of the CDR3: TGTGCCAGCAGTTATGACAGTATGGCTGGCTACACCTTC.

The CDR3: CASSEGLAGLLSYEQYF. CDR3 nucleotide sequence: TGTGCCAGCAGTGAAGGACTAGCGGGCCTTCTATCCTACGAGCAGTACTTC. The rearrangement uses TRBV2 and TRBJ2-7; TRBD2 aligns across 10 bases. V was clipped by 1 base and J by 1 base; unmatched bases: 7. CDR3 length: 17 residues. Germline values: CDR1 SNHLY, CDR2 FYNNEI.

This chain connects TRBV4-3 to TRBJ1-5; D is unresolved. The CDR3 runs to 15 residues. Germline CDR1 is LGHNA and CDR2 is YSLEER. V lost 0 bases, J lost 7 bases, and 13 bases lay in between. CDR3 protein: CASSQDRVGRQPQHF. The DNA for the CDR3 is TGCGCCAGCAGCCAAGATCGGGTAGGGAGACAGCCCCAGCATTTT.

The chain links TRBV6-5 to TRBJ2-3, with TRBD1 matching over 7 bases. J lost 3 bases, V lost 0 bases, and 6 bases had no gene match. The CDR3 consists of 16 residues. The germline V gene has CDR1 MNHEY and CDR2 SVGAGI. CDR3 amino acids: CASSYSTGSGTDTQYF. DNA for the CDR3: TGTGCCAGCAGTTACTCGACAGGGTCGGGAACAGATACGCAGTATTTT.

This clone was observed once. The rearrangement links TRBV5-6 to TRBJ1-6; weak D call: TRBD1 (5 bases). The V gene's germline CDR1 is SGHDT and CDR2 YYEEEE. The CDR3 contains 16 residues. Deletions cut 4 bases from V and 0 bases from J, with 11 bases between. The CDR3 DNA reads TGTGCCAGCAGCATAGGGGTTAGCTCCTATAATTCACCCCTCCACTTT. This encodes CASSIGVSSYNSPLHF. The variable domain in full, with the rest retrieved from reference TRBV5-6 and TRBJ1-6, is DAGVTQSPTHLIKTRGQQVTLRCSPKSGHDTVSWYQQALGQGPQFIFQYYEEEERQRGNFPDRFSGHQFPNYSSELNVNALLLGDSALYLCASSIGVSSYNSPLHFGNGTRLTVT.

This clone was observed a single time. CDR3 sequence: CASSQEGTSQKSPFF. The CDR3 coding sequence is TGTGCCAGCAGCCAAGAAGGGACTAGCCAGAAATCTCCGTTCTTC. This chain joins TRBV4-2 and TRBJ2-1; 9 bases fit TRBD2. This CDR3 is built from 15 residues. Germline V lookup: CDR1 LGHNA, CDR2 YNFKEQ. Losses at the gene ends were 0 bases for V and 15 bases for J; bases not matched to a gene: 12.

The chain combines TRBV5-1 with TRBJ1-2; weak D call: TRBD1 (6 bases). Germline V gene data show CDR1 as SGHRS and CDR2 as YFSETQ. V was shortened by 2 bases and J by 6 bases, with 17 bases between the two germline ends. The CDR3 runs 15 residues. The CDR3 DNA reads as TGCGCCAGCAGCTTCTTACTCGGGGGGGCAGATGGCTACACCTTC. Residues: CASSFLLGGADGYTF.

The genes are TRBV7-9 and TRBJ1-5, with 7 positions matching TRBD1. Trimming took 5 bases from V and 4 from J; bases not matched to a gene: 11. Germline CDR1 and CDR2: SEHNR and FQNEAQ (reference sequence). The CDR3 runs 16 residues. The CDR3 is CASSTGAGTANQPQHF. The CDR3 DNA follows: TGTGCCAGCAGCACTGGGGCCGGGACAGCGAATCAGCCCCAGCATTTT.

J is TRBJ2-1 and V is TRBV7-8; D is possibly TRBD1 (6 bases). Between the trimmed V and J ends, which lost 5 bases and 8 bases, there was a span of 19 bases. This CDR3 comprises 15 residues. CDR1 SGHVS and CDR2 FQNEAQ come from the germline V gene. The CDR3, as DNA: TGTGCCAGCAGCCGAGATGGGCAGGGGCAGTATGAGCAGTTCTTC. Translated, it gives CASSRDGQGQYEQFF.

The chain combines TRBV5-5 with TRBJ1-5, with a possible D match to TRBD1 (6 bases). Trimming stripped 4 bases from V and 2 bases from J, with 13 bases between. This CDR3 is built from 15 residues. Germline loops: CDR1 SGHKS, CDR2 YYEKEE (reference sequence). CDR3 DNA sequence: TGTGCCAGCAGCCCCACAGGGAGCGGCAATCAGCCCCAGCATTTT. Amino acid sequence: CASSPTGSGNQPQHF.

The V and J genes are TRBV4-2 and TRBJ2-1, with D tentatively TRBD1 (5 bases). V lost 0 bases, J lost 0 bases, and 15 bases lay in between. Germline-derived CDR1 and CDR2 are LGHNA and YNFKEQ. The CDR3 covers 18 residues. DNA of the CDR3: TGTGCCAGCAGCCAAGATACCGGACACCGAGGCTCCTACAATGAGCAGTTCTTC. It translates to CASSQDTGHRGSYNEQFF.

This clone has more than one count but fewer than ten. This chain uses TRBV9 with TRBJ1-2, with 8 bases identical to TRBD1. The trim removed 4 bases at V and 5 bases at J, leaving 10 bases unmatched. The CDR3 runs 15 residues. CDR1 SGDLS and CDR2 YYNGEE come from the germline V gene. CDR3 sequence reads: CASSPRGQVNYGYTF. DNA for the CDR3: TGTGCCAGCAGCCCCCGGGGACAGGTCAATTATGGCTACACCTTC.

As concerns this clone: Other nucleotide sequences in the sample specify the same CDR3. The V and J genes are TRBV28 and TRBJ1-2, with D uncertain. CDR3 length: 12 amino acids. The V gene lost 2 bases and the J gene lost 4 bases, with 5 bases spanning the gap. The germline V gene has CDR1 MDHEN and CDR2 SYDVKM. CDR3 sequence reads: CASSLLSYGYTF. The CDR3 DNA reads as TGTGCCAGCAGTTTACTAAGCTATGGCTACACCTTC.

The chain carries TRBV15 and TRBJ1-2; TRBD1 is a possible D gene (5 bases). Trimming pared 1 base from V and 7 bases from J, leaving 10 bases between. The CDR3 totals 13 residues. Germline loops: CDR1 LNHNV, CDR2 YYDKDF (reference sequence). CDR3 protein: CATSRGGAFGYTF. The CDR3 DNA sequence: TGTGCCACCAGCAGAGGGGGCGCCTTTGGCTACACCTTC.

The V and J genes are TRBV28 and TRBJ1-4, with D uncertain. This CDR3 has 13 amino acids. Per the germline V gene, CDR1 is MDHEN and CDR2 is SYDVKM. V lost 5 bases and J 5 bases, leaving 9 bases between the germline ends. In nucleotides, the CDR3 is TGTGCCAGCAGTGACACCAGGAATGAAAAACTGTTTTTT. Its translation: CASSDTRNEKLFF.

The chain combines TRBV7-6 with TRBJ2-1; 9 bases fit TRBD2. Germline CDR1 reads SGHVS; CDR2 reads FNYEAQ. With 5 bases clipped from V and 10 bases from J, the junction kept 15 bases outside the gene matches. CDR3 size: 16 residues. Written as DNA, the CDR3 is TGTGCCAGCAGCCGCCTGGCGGCGGGAGGGGGCAGCGAGCAGTTCTTC. This gives the protein CASSRLAAGGGSEQFF.